The rows below give T cell receptor beta chains drawn from one sample of a study of response to subunit inactivated influenza vaccine. TCRdb re-called the RT-PCR reads with MiXCR, one entry per CDR3 protein. The repertoire holds under 850,000 distinct CDR3 sequences, with approximately 18% as singletons. The material sequenced was PBMCs from blood, taken approximately 5 days after vaccination. These receptors were taken from a man between 50 and 59 years old who received an inactivated influenza vaccine. Both conserved end residues are part of each CDR3. The D gene is left open where the match is weak. The size of a clone is reported for some rows only, either as once, few or many, or as a class for expanded clones.

-,many,TRBJ2-1,TRBV20-1,TGCAGTGCTAGAGATCGCAGGTCGGGACGCCCGGTCCATGAGCAGTTCTTC,CSARDRRSGRPVHEQFF
-,-,TRBJ2-3,TRBV5-1,TGCGCCAGCAGCGCCGGACGGCATCGGTCAGATACGCAGTATTTT,CASSAGRHRSDTQYF
-,-,TRBJ2-3,TRBV20-1,TGCAGTGCGAGACGTCGCCCACTCCTGACAGATACGCAGTATTTT,CSARRRPLLTDTQYF
TRBD2,few,TRBJ2-1,TRBV11-2,TGTGCCAGCAGCTTGGGGCCTAGCGGGCTCAATGAGCAGTTCTTC,CASSLGPSGLNEQFF
-,-,TRBJ2-1,TRBV6-1,TGTGCCAGCAGCACGAGGACAGTGGGGGGGAATGAGCAGCTCTTC,CASSTRTVGGNEQLF
-,-,TRBJ2-1,TRBV11-1,TGTGCCAGCAGCCCCTCCGGCCCTCAACCGGGGTCCTACGATGAGCAGTTCTTC,CASSPSGPQPGSYDEQFF
-,-,TRBJ1-1,TRBV10-3,TGTGCCATCAGTGCTTTGGGCGGTAACACTGAAGCTTTCTTT,CAISALGGNTEAFF
-,-,TRBJ1-4,TRBV12-3/TRBV12-4,TGTGCCAGCGGGACACGGGGTGAAAAACTGTTTTTT,CASGTRGEKLFF
TRBD1,-,TRBJ2-7,TRBV4-2,TGTGCCAGCAGCCAAGGGACAGGCTTAACCTACGAGCAGTACTTC,CASSQGTGLTYEQYF
TRBD1,few,TRBJ1-1,TRBV10-3,TGTGCCATCAGAGGACAGGATACTGAAGCTTTCTTT,CAIRGQDTEAFF
TRBD2,-,TRBJ2-1,TRBV7-2,TGTGCCAGCAGCACTGTAGCGGGAAGCTCCTACAATGAGCAGTTCTTC,CASSTVAGSSYNEQFF
-,-,TRBJ2-7,TRBV15,TGTGCCACCAGCAGAGAACTAGCCTACGAGCAGTACTTC,CATSRELAYEQYF
-,many,TRBJ2-5,TRBV5-1,TGCGCCAGCAGCTTGAAGGGATCGCAAGAGACCCAGTACTTC,CASSLKGSQETQYF
TRBD1,-,TRBJ1-4,TRBV5-1,TGCGCCAGCAGCGAATGGACAGGGTTCGGGGAAAAACTGTTTTTT,CASSEWTGFGEKLFF
-,many,TRBJ2-7,TRBV29-1,TGCAGCGTTACGGGACACGGATCCTACGAGCAGTACTTC,CSVTGHGSYEQYF
-,few,TRBJ2-6,TRBV12-3/TRBV12-4,TGTGCCAGCAGCCCCTGGAGCTCTGGGGCCAACGTCCTGACTTTC,CASSPWSSGANVLTF
-,few,TRBJ2-6,TRBV3-1,TGTGCCAGCAGCCAAGTCCTATCTACCTCTGGGGCCAACGTCCTGACTTTC,CASSQVLSTSGANVLTF
TRBD1,few,TRBJ2-1,TRBV28,TGTGCCAGCAGACCGGGACAGGGAGTGACTGAGCAGTTCTTC,CASRPGQGVTEQFF
-,-,TRBJ2-7,TRBV29-1,TGCAGCGCAGCCAGCTTGGAGCTCAAGCAGTACTTC,CSAASLELKQYF
TRBD1,many,TRBJ1-1,TRBV12-3/TRBV12-4,TGTGCCAGCAGCATGACAGGGACGAACACTGAAGCTTTCTTT,CASSMTGTNTEAFF
-,few,TRBJ2-6,TRBV5-1,TGCGCCAGCAGCCCGGACATCTCTGGGGCCAACGTCCTGACTTTC,CASSPDISGANVLTF
-,-,TRBJ2-2,TRBV5-6,TGTGCCAGCAGCTTGGCGGGGCCAGCGAACACCGGGGAGCTGTTTTTT,CASSLAGPANTGELFF
TRBD1,-,TRBJ2-5,TRBV6-1,TGTGCCAGCAAAAGACAGGGATGGGGGCAGACCCACTACTTC,CASKRQGWGQTHYF
TRBD2,few,TRBJ2-5,TRBV6-1,TGTGCCAGCAACCCACTAGCGGGGGGTGACGAGACCCAGTACTTC,CASNPLAGGDETQYF
TRBD2,many,TRBJ2-5,TRBV29-1,TGCAGCGTTGAAAGTATGACTAGCGGGAGTTGGGACCAAGAGACCCAGTACTTC,CSVESMTSGSWDQETQYF
-,few,TRBJ2-3,TRBV7-2,TGTGCCAGCAGCTTAAATCTTCCCAGAGGCGCAGATACGCAGTATTTT,CASSLNLPRGADTQYF
-,-,TRBJ1-2,TRBV5-1,TGCGCCAGCAGCTTGGGGTCGGGCGACGGCAGCTATGGCTACACCTTC,CASSLGSGDGSYGYTF
-,few,TRBJ2-7,TRBV10-3,TGTGCCATCAGTGAGTCGGCTATTAGCGACTCCTACGAGCAGTACTTC,CAISESAISDSYEQYF
TRBD1,few,TRBJ2-7,TRBV2,TGTGCCAGCAGCTCCCGATCGGACAGGGTGGGGGAGCAGTACTTC,CASSSRSDRVGEQYF
TRBD2,-,TRBJ2-1,TRBV20-1,TGCAGTGCTAGGACGGGACTAGCGGGGAGCTCCTACAATGAGCAGTTCTTC,CSARTGLAGSSYNEQFF
-,few,TRBJ2-7,TRBV13,TGTGCCAGCAGCTTACGAGTGGAAAGCTCCTACGAGCAGTACTTC,CASSLRVESSYEQYF
-,few,TRBJ1-4,TRBV20-1,TGCAGTGCTAGAGGGTCAAATGAAAAACTGTTTTTT,CSARGSNEKLFF
-,few,TRBJ1-4,TRBV6-2/TRBV6-3,TGTGCCAGCAGTGACGGACGTGCATCTAATGAAAAACTGTTTTTT,CASSDGRASNEKLFF
-,few,TRBJ1-2,TRBV12-3/TRBV12-4,TGTGCCAGCAGTACTCAATACAGGGCCAACTATGGCTACACCTTC,CASSTQYRANYGYTF
TRBD2,-,TRBJ2-3,TRBV20-1,TGCAGTGCCGTCGGAGGGCCCAGCGGGAGGGATACGCAGTATTTT,CSAVGGPSGRDTQYF
TRBD2,-,TRBJ2-1,TRBV6-2/TRBV6-3,TGTGCCAGCAGTTGGAGCGGGACCTACAATGAGCAGTTCTTC,CASSWSGTYNEQFF
TRBD2,many,TRBJ2-7,TRBV12-3/TRBV12-4,TGTGCCAGCAGTTTGGGACTAGCGGATACTCGCTCCTACGAGCAGTACTTC,CASSLGLADTRSYEQYF
TRBD1,few,TRBJ1-1,TRBV5-1,TGCGCCAGCAGCTACATCTCGACAGGGCTCGGCACTGAAGCTTTCTTT,CASSYISTGLGTEAFF
TRBD2,few,TRBJ2-1,TRBV9,TGTGCCAGCAGCGTCCTCGGACTAGCGGTCAATGAGCAGTTCTTC,CASSVLGLAVNEQFF
-,-,TRBJ2-7,TRBV28,TGTGCCAGCAATCCAATAGCGGACAGAACCTACGAGCAGTACTTC,CASNPIADRTYEQYF
TRBD1,many,TRBJ2-3,TRBV28,TGTGCCAGCAGTTCATCCGGGACAGGGCTGACTTCTAGCACAGATACGCAGTATTTT,CASSSSGTGLTSSTDTQYF
-,few,TRBJ2-7,TRBV5-1,TGCGCCAGCAGCTTGGAGGGCCACGATTCCAACGAGCAGTACTTC,CASSLEGHDSNEQYF
TRBD1,-,TRBJ2-7,TRBV12-3/TRBV12-4,TGTGCCAGCAGTATCAGGGGGCGCGAGCAGTACTTC,CASSIRGREQYF